The rows below give T cell receptor beta chains drawn from one sample of a study of CD8 T cells in Susac syndrome. TCRdb re-called the immunoSEQ multiplex PCR reads through MiXCR, storing one row per CDR3 protein. The profile shows 150,000 to 200,000 distinct CDR3 sequences, more than 85% of them singletons. Sequencing was carried out using CD4+ T cells from PBMCs. These receptors were obtained from a human donor with Susac syndrome. The CDR3 runs from the conserved cysteine through the conserved F or W. The D gene is left open where the match is weak. Size tells how often a clone was seen (once, few, many) or the class of an expanded clone, and some rows leave it out.

size: NA
D: NA
J: TRBJ2-3
V: TRBV5-4
DNA: TGTGCCAGCAGTTTAGCGAGCACAGATACGCAGTATTTT
CDR3: CASSLASTDTQYF

size: NA
D: TRBD2
J: TRBJ2-7
V: TRBV7-6
DNA: TGTGCCAGCAGCTTAGGCGAGGGACTAACCTACGAGCAGTACTTC
CDR3: CASSLGEGLTYEQYF

size: NA
D: TRBD2
J: TRBJ2-1
V: TRBV12-3/TRBV12-4
DNA: TGTGCCAGCAGTGGACGGACTAGCGGGAGGTCCTACAATGAGCAGTTCTTC
CDR3: CASSGRTSGRSYNEQFF

size: NA
D: NA
J: TRBJ2-1
V: TRBV5-1
DNA: TGCGCCAGCAGCCAAGGGGGTTACTCCTACAATGAGCAGTTCTTC
CDR3: CASSQGGYSYNEQFF

size: once
D: NA
J: TRBJ2-4
V: TRBV20-1
DNA: TGCAGTGCTAACCGACCGGGGACGCTGAAAAACATTCAGTACTTC
CDR3: CSANRPGTLKNIQYF

size: NA
D: NA
J: TRBJ1-1
V: TRBV5-1
DNA: TGCGCCAGCTCCAGGACGGCCGGGAACACTGAAGCTTTCTTT
CDR3: CASSRTAGNTEAFF

size: NA
D: TRBD1
J: TRBJ1-3
V: TRBV20-1
DNA: TGCAGTGCTAGGGAGGGGGCTGAAAACACCATATATTTT
CDR3: CSAREGAENTIYF

size: NA
D: TRBD1
J: TRBJ2-1
V: TRBV5-1
DNA: TGCGCCAGCAGCTCCGTACTAGGACAGGGCTACAATGAGCAGTTCTTC
CDR3: CASSSVLGQGYNEQFF

size: NA
D: NA
J: TRBJ2-7
V: TRBV3-1
DNA: TGTGCCAGCAGCCAAGGGGCAGCGGTTGAGCAGTACTTC
CDR3: CASSQGAAVEQYF

size: NA
D: TRBD2
J: TRBJ2-7
V: TRBV2
DNA: TGTGCCAGCAGTACCACTAGCGGGAGGAGGTCCGGCTTC
CDR3: CASSTTSGRRSGF

size: NA
D: TRBD1
J: TRBJ1-2
V: TRBV12-3/TRBV12-4
DNA: TGTGCCAGCAGTTTAGCGCAGGGGGCTGGCTATGGCTACACCTTC
CDR3: CASSLAQGAGYGYTF

size: NA
D: NA
J: TRBJ2-6
V: TRBV7-2
DNA: TGTGCCAGCAGCTTATCTAGTTCTGGGGCCAACGTCCTGACTTTC
CDR3: CASSLSSSGANVLTF

size: NA
D: NA
J: TRBJ1-6
V: TRBV6-5
DNA: TGTGCCAGCAGTTACTGGGGCACGGAGCCGGTCGGGTCACCCCTCCACTTT
CDR3: CASSYWGTEPVGSPLHF

size: NA
D: NA
J: TRBJ1-2
V: TRBV6-6
DNA: TGTGCCAGCAGTTACCCCGAATCTAACTATGGCTACACCTTC
CDR3: CASSYPESNYGYTF

size: NA
D: NA
J: TRBJ2-1
V: TRBV20-1
DNA: TGCAGTGCTAGCCGGGAGAGCACCTACAATGAGCAGTTCTTC
CDR3: CSASRESTYNEQFF

size: NA
D: NA
J: TRBJ2-7
V: TRBV5-1
DNA: TGCGCCAGCAGCTTGATAACCGGGACATCCTACGAGCAGTACTTC
CDR3: CASSLITGTSYEQYF

size: NA
D: NA
J: TRBJ1-2
V: TRBV5-1
DNA: TGCGCCAGCAGCTTGGGTCCAGTAGAAAACTATGGCTACACCTTC
CDR3: CASSLGPVENYGYTF

size: NA
D: TRBD1
J: TRBJ2-2
V: TRBV2
DNA: TGTGCCAGCAGTGCACCAACAGGGGGCGTATCTACCGGGGAGCTGTTTTTT
CDR3: CASSAPTGGVSTGELFF

size: NA
D: NA
J: TRBJ1-3
V: TRBV2
DNA: TGTGCCAGCAGTGAAAGGAGGGGGGGAAACACCATATATTTT
CDR3: CASSERRGGNTIYF

size: NA
D: TRBD2
J: TRBJ2-1
V: TRBV3-1
DNA: TGTGCCAGCAGCACGACTAGCGGGAGGAATAATGAGCAGTTCTTC
CDR3: CASSTTSGRNNEQFF

size: NA
D: NA
J: TRBJ1-3
V: TRBV25-1
DNA: TGTGCCAGCAGCGCACTGGGTTGGGGAGGAAACACCATATATTTT
CDR3: CASSALGWGGNTIYF

size: NA
D: TRBD2
J: TRBJ2-3
V: TRBV4-2
DNA: TGTGCCAGCAGCCAAGAACTAGCGGGACCGACAGATACGCAGTATTTT
CDR3: CASSQELAGPTDTQYF

size: NA
D: TRBD1
J: TRBJ2-5
V: TRBV7-8
DNA: TGTGCCAGCAGCTACGGGACAGGCCAAGAGACCCAGTACTTC
CDR3: CASSYGTGQETQYF

size: NA
D: TRBD1
J: TRBJ1-2
V: TRBV5-1
DNA: TGCGCCAGCAGCCGAGAAGGACAGGGGCGGACTAACTATGGCTACACCTTC
CDR3: CASSREGQGRTNYGYTF

size: NA
D: TRBD1
J: TRBJ1-2
V: TRBV7-6
DNA: TGTGCCAGCAGCTTCCCGACAGGGGATGGCTACACCTTC
CDR3: CASSFPTGDGYTF

size: few
D: NA
J: TRBJ1-1
V: TRBV6-2/TRBV6-3
DNA: TGTGCCAGCAGTTACTCTAGCACTGAAGCTTTCTTT
CDR3: CASSYSSTEAFF

size: once
D: TRBD2
J: TRBJ2-3
V: TRBV12-3/TRBV12-4
DNA: TGTGCCAGCAGGGTCGTAGCGGGGTCAGATACGCAGTATTTT
CDR3: CASRVVAGSDTQYF

size: NA
D: NA
J: TRBJ2-7
V: TRBV13
DNA: TGTGCCAGCAGCGCAAGGGGGTTTGGACCCTACGAGCAGTACTTC
CDR3: CASSARGFGPYEQYF

size: NA
D: TRBD1
J: TRBJ1-5
V: TRBV2
DNA: TGTGCCAGCAGTTTTGGGGGACAGGGGAATCAGCCCCAGCATTTT
CDR3: CASSFGGQGNQPQHF